A single sample gave rise to the 20 T cell receptor beta chains below, sequenced in a study of T-cell reconstitution after alpha-beta-depleted transplantation in children. Unique molecular identifiers were built into the TCRbeta library. TCRdb reanalysed the PCR reads using MiXCR and keeps one entry per CDR3 protein. The sample has approximately 350,000 distinct CDR3 sequences, about an eighth seen once. Sequenced here: PBMCs, sampled from the stem cell graft. The receptors were gathered from a human donor who donated a stem cell graft to a child with Fanconi anemia.

This clonotype was seen at least ten times. This sequence joins TRBV6-2 or TRBV6-3 and TRBJ2-5; D not resolved. Trimming removed 2 bases from V and 4 bases from J, with 8 bases in between. This CDR3 spans 13 amino acids. Germline CDR1 and CDR2: MNHEY and SVGEGT. CDR3 bases: TGTGCCAGCAGTTACAACGAAATAGAGACCCAGTACTTC. It yields the protein CASSYNEIETQYF.

This clonotype was counted many times. The chain recombines TRBV5-1 with TRBJ2-1; possible D gene TRBD2, 6 bases. In germline, CDR1 is SGHRS, CDR2 YFSETQ. The CDR3 sequence is 15 residues long. Trimming removed 0 bases at V and 2 bases at J, with 9 bases between. The chain's CDR3 is CASSLGASAYNEQFF. CDR3 sequence (DNA): TGCGCCAGCAGCTTGGGGGCTAGCGCCTACAATGAGCAGTTCTTC.

The chain is built from TRBV9 and TRBJ2-2; a possible D gene is TRBD1 (6 bases). Germline V gene sequence: CDR1 SGDLS, CDR2 YYNGEE. The CDR3 loop spans 15 amino acids. The germline V and J ends were trimmed by 3 bases and 2 bases, with 11 bases remaining between them. The CDR3 bases are TGTGCCAGCAGCGCCGGGACACTTAACACCGGGGAGCTGTTTTTT. Amino acid sequence: CASSAGTLNTGELFF. The full variable domain, with the rest looked up from reference TRBV9 and TRBJ2-2, is DSGVTQTPKHLITATGQRVTLRCSPRSGDLSVYWYQQSLDQGLQFLIQYYNGEERAKGNILERFSAQQFPDLHSELNLSSLELGDSALYFCASSAGTLNTGELFFGEGSRLTVL.

This rearrangement joins TRBV15 to TRBJ2-3, with TRBD2 identical over 8 bases. CDR1 and CDR2 (germline): LNHNV, YYDKDF (reference sequence). The CDR3 runs to 16 residues. Germline trimming cut 0 bases from V and 4 bases from J; bases unmatched to any gene: 6. CDR3 DNA sequence: TGTGCCACCAGCAGAGAGGCGGGGGGCGGATCAGATACGCAGTATTTT. This sequence encodes CATSREAGGGSDTQYF.

This clonotype was counted a few times. The rearrangement links TRBV7-9 to TRBJ1-1, with D maybe TRBD1 (6 bases). The CDR3 is 12 amino acids. CDR1 is SEHNR, CDR2 FQNEAQ, per germline (reference sequence). V shed 8 bases and J shed 0 bases, with 7 bases lying between them. The CDR3 sequence is CASDRLNTEAFF. CDR3 nucleotide sequence: TGTGCCAGCGACAGGTTGAACACTGAAGCTTTCTTT.

The gene calls are TRBV5-1 and TRBJ2-1; the D gene is possibly TRBD1 (5 bases). V gave up 1 base and J gave up 7 bases, with 15 bases separating them. Per the germline V gene, CDR1 is SGHRS and CDR2 is YFSETQ. CDR3 length equals 15 residues. The chain's CDR3 is CASSLIGQGGNEQFF. The DNA of the CDR3 is TGCGCCAGCAGCTTGATTGGGCAGGGTGGGAATGAGCAGTTCTTC.

This clonotype was seen a few times. The genes are TRBV11-2 and TRBJ2-7; unclear D gene. Germline CDR1 and CDR2: SGHAT and FQNNGV. The ends were cut back, 6 bases at V and 7 bases at J, with 19 bases in the middle. There are 14 residues in the CDR3. The CDR3, as DNA: TGTGCCAGCAGACCCCTGGGGAACCACGGGGAGCAGTACTTC. Translating it yields CASRPLGNHGEQYF. Variable domain in full (rest from reference TRBV11-2 and TRBJ2-7): EAGVAQSPRYKIIEKRQSVAFWCNPISGHATLYWYQQILGQGPKLLIQFQNNGVVDDSQLPKDRFSAERLKGVDSTLKIQPAKLEDSAVYLCASRPLGNHGEQYFGPGTRLTVT.

The chain uses TRBV6-6 and TRBJ1-2; unclear D gene. Per germline, CDR1 MNHNY and CDR2 SVGAGI (reference sequence). CDR3 size: 12 residues. Deletions cut 6 bases from V and 5 bases from J, with 10 bases between. CDR3 loop: CASSRDGYGYTF. The CDR3 coding sequence is TGTGCCAGCAGCCGCGACGGGTATGGCTACACCTTC.

Details on this clonotype: This may stem from a read error, because a much larger clone lies one nucleotide away. The chain links TRBV20-1 to TRBJ2-3; perhaps TRBD2 as D (5 bases). The CDR3 is 17 residues long. Germline V gene data show CDR1 as DFQATT and CDR2 as SNEGSKA (reference sequence). CDR3 in amino acids: CCARDEGSALIADTQYF. The DNA for the CDR3 is TGCTGTGCTAGAGATGAGGGTAGCGCGTTAATCGCGGATACGCAGTATTTT.

Only a few counts were recorded for this clonotype. The chain recombines TRBV20-1 with TRBJ2-7; 7 bases line up with TRBD1. V was pared by 1 base and J by 6 bases, with 3 bases of the junction left unmatched. This CDR3 has 12 residues. The germline V gene has CDR1 DFQATT and CDR2 SNEGSKA (reference sequence). CDR3 amino acids: CSARGQGVEQYV. The CDR3 coding sequence is TGCAGTGCTAGAGGACAGGGTGTCGAGCAGTACGTC.

This sequence joins TRBV2 and TRBJ2-7, with D hard to call. CDR1 is SNHLY, CDR2 FYNNEI, per germline. V shed 4 bases and J shed 2 bases, with 9 bases lying between them. The CDR3 consists of 13 residues. In DNA, the CDR3 is TGTGCCAGCAGTGGCGCCTTACCCTACGAGCAGTACTTC. Its protein product is CASSGALPYEQYF.

The genes are TRBV6-2 or TRBV6-3 and TRBJ1-5; D remains ambiguous. Trimming took 10 bases from V and 0 from J, leaving 10 bases between them. The CDR3 totals 13 residues. Germline V gene sequence: CDR1 MNHEY, CDR2 SVGEGT. The CDR3 loop is CATKDYSNQPQHF. CDR3 sequence (DNA): TGTGCCACCAAGGATTATAGCAATCAGCCCCAGCATTTT.

This clonotype was picked up many times. The chain is built from TRBV5-1 and TRBJ2-1; D gene ambiguous. The CDR3 length is 17 residues. Between the trimmed V and J ends, which lost 1 base and 0 bases, there was a span of 14 bases. Germline CDR1 SGHRS, CDR2 YFSETQ. The CDR3 loop is CASSLLSRASSYNEQFF. The CDR3 nucleotides are TGCGCCAGCAGCTTGCTTTCCCGGGCGAGCTCCTACAATGAGCAGTTCTTC.

The chain recombines TRBV12-3 or TRBV12-4 with TRBJ1-2, with D possibly matching TRBD1 (5 bases). The ends were cut back, 0 bases at V and 2 bases at J, with 10 bases in the middle. The CDR3 has 15 residues. Written as DNA, the CDR3 is TGTGCCAGCAGTTTAGCGGCAGGGCCGAACTATGGCTACACCTTC. Its protein is CASSLAAGPNYGYTF.

The chain is built from TRBV5-1 and TRBJ2-4, with 11 bases that match TRBD1. V gave up 3 bases and J gave up 6 bases; unmatched junction bases: 2. CDR3 length: 14 residues. Germline CDR1 reads SGHRS; CDR2 reads YFSETQ. The CDR3 DNA reads as TGCGCCAGCAGCTCCGGGACAGGGGGAAACATTCAGTACTTC. Residues: CASSSGTGGNIQYF.

About this clonotype itself: A single base separates this from a much larger clone, so it may be a read error. Likely a read error: the CDR3 ends without its conserved phenylalanine or tryptophan. The V gene is TRBV12-3 or TRBV12-4, the J gene TRBJ1-5, with D possibly TRBD1 on 5 matching bases. The CDR3 has 13 amino acids. Trimming stripped 4 bases from V and 7 bases from J, with 11 bases between. As DNA, the CDR3 is TGTGCCAGCAGTTACGGGGGAGGCCAGCCCCAGCATTCT. This encodes CASSYGGGQPQHS.

This clonotype was observed at least ten times. The chain uses TRBV7-9 and TRBJ2-7, with a weak D call TRBD1 (6 bases). Per germline, CDR1 SEHNR and CDR2 FQNEAQ (reference sequence). V gave up 4 bases and J gave up 0 bases, with 10 bases separating them. The CDR3 runs to 14 residues. CDR3 protein: CASSYRESSYEQYF. As DNA, the CDR3 is TGTGCCAGCAGCTACAGGGAGAGCTCCTACGAGCAGTACTTC.

This clonotype has ten or more counts. V and J are TRBV20-1 and TRBJ2-7; D may be TRBD1 or TRBD2 (7 bases each). Per the germline V gene, CDR1 is DFQATT and CDR2 is SNEGSKA (reference sequence). The germline V and J ends were trimmed by 5 bases and 2 bases, with 13 bases remaining between them. CDR3 size: 13 residues. The CDR3 bases are TGCAGTGCTTGGCAGGGGGGGGCCTACGAGCAGTACGTC. As protein: CSAWQGGAYEQYV.

The genes are TRBV11-2 and TRBJ1-1, with D possibly being TRBD1 (6 bases). The CDR3 loop spans 13 amino acids. The germline V gene encodes CDR1 SGHAT and CDR2 FQNNGV. V shed 9 bases and J shed 7 bases, with 18 bases lying between them. The CDR3 DNA reads as TGTGCCAGTGGGTTCGGCGGGGGGCTTGAAGCTTTCTTT. Protein sequence: CASGFGGGLEAFF.

V is TRBV21-1 and J is TRBJ1-2. TRBV21-1 is noted as a pseudogene. The CDR3 extends over 13 amino acids. The CDR3 nucleotides read TGTGCCAGCAGCAAATTAGAGTCGGATGGCTACACCTTC. Residues: CASSKLESDGYTF.